The rows below give T cell receptor beta chains drawn from one sample of a study of blood T cell repertoires in COVID-19. This table comes from immunoSEQ multiplex PCR, and its TCRdb copy is limited to in-frame clones, with some not included. The table includes about 110,000 clones, less than 80% detected once. The sample comprised peripheral blood. The receptor set was obtained from a man aged 80 or over with COVID-19, enrolled during active disease. Both conserved end residues are part of each CDR3. The D gene is left open where the match is weak. Size is stated for part of the rows, as once, few or many counts, or as a class when the clone is expanded.

J,V,size,D,CDR3,DNA
TRBJ2-7,TRBV7-6,few,.,CASSLAPWDNEQYF,TGTGCCAGCAGCTTGGCTCCATGGGACAACGAGCAGTACTTC
TRBJ1-2,TRBV18,few,.,CASSPEMVTYGYTF,TGTGCCAGCTCACCAGAGATGGTAACCTATGGCTACACCTTC
TRBJ2-5,TRBV5-6,few,.,CASSMTVQETQYF,TGTGCCAGCAGCATGACAGTTCAAGAGACCCAGTACTTC
TRBJ1-2,TRBV5-5,.,TRBD1,CASTGTAGYGYTF,TGTGCCAGCACCGGGACAGCAGGCTATGGCTACACCTTC
TRBJ2-7,TRBV10-3,.,.,CAIGPGGYEQYF,TGTGCCATCGGGCCAGGAGGCTACGAGCAGTACTTC
TRBJ1-1,TRBV6-5,.,TRBD1,CASSTGGRNTEAFF,TGTGCCAGCAGTACAGGGGGCCGGAACACTGAAGCTTTCTTT
TRBJ2-5,TRBV2,.,.,CASSALLQETQYF,TGTGCCAGCAGTGCGCTACTACAAGAGACCCAGTACTTC
TRBJ1-3,TRBV5-1,once,.,CASSQRGGASSGNTIYF,TGCGCCAGCAGCCAGCGTGGGGGGGCGAGTTCTGGAAACACCATATATTTT
TRBJ1-1,TRBV7-3,.,TRBD1,CASSFQGAITEAFF,TGTGCCAGCAGCTTTCAGGGGGCAATCACTGAAGCTTTCTTT
TRBJ2-1,TRBV21-1,.,.,CASSCPYSGGTYNEQFF,TGTGCCAGCAGCTGCCCGTATAGCGGGGGTACCTACAATGAGCAGTTCTTC
TRBJ1-1,TRBV28,.,TRBD1,CASPASGTGAFGEAFF,TGTGCCAGCCCGGCTTCCGGGACAGGGGCCTTTGGTGAAGCTTTCTTT
TRBJ2-1,TRBV2,.,TRBD2,CASSGGSGSVGEQFF,TGTGCCAGCAGTGGAGGCAGCGGGAGCGTTGGTGAGCAGTTCTTC
TRBJ2-1,TRBV29-1,.,.,CSVLSPGVEQFF,TGCAGCGTTTTGAGCCCCGGAGTTGAGCAGTTCTTC
TRBJ1-5,TRBV10-2,once,.,CASSESQGSSNQPQHF,TGCGCCAGCAGTGAGTCGCAGGGTAGTAGCAATCAGCCCCAGCATTTT
TRBJ1-4,TRBV5-1,few,TRBD1,CASSFGQDNEKLFF,TGCGCCAGCAGCTTCGGACAGGATAATGAAAAACTGTTTTTT
TRBJ2-7,TRBV21-1,.,.,CASRKQGQGYEQYF,TGTGCCAGCAGGAAACAGGGGCAGGGCTACGAGCAGTACTTC
TRBJ2-6,TRBV7-3,.,.,CASSLTGQISGANVLTF,TGTGCCAGCAGCTTAACGGGACAAATCTCTGGGGCCAACGTCCTGACTTTC
TRBJ1-1,TRBV9,.,TRBD1,CASSEFQGAGTEAFF,TGTGCCAGCAGCGAGTTCCAGGGGGCTGGTACTGAAGCTTTCTTT
TRBJ2-5,TRBV6-2/TRBV6-3,.,.,CASSWQGGQTQYF,TGTGCCAGCAGTTGGCAGGGTGGGCAGACCCAGTACTTC
TRBJ1-3,TRBV30,.,TRBD1,CAWMTGVSGNTIYF,TGTGCCTGGATGACAGGGGTCTCTGGAAACACCATATATTTT
TRBJ2-2,TRBV19,.,.,CASSIRTGELFF,TGTGCCAGTAGTATACGTACCGGGGAGCTGTTTTTT
TRBJ1-2,TRBV5-1,once,.,CASSLYDIRAENYGYTF,TGCGCCAGCAGCTTGTACGACATAAGAGCCGAAAACTATGGCTACACCTTC
TRBJ2-7,TRBV28,.,TRBD1,CASSSLTGGSSYEQYF,TGTGCCAGCAGCTCGTTGACAGGGGGCTCGTCCTACGAGCAGTACTTC
TRBJ1-3,TRBV28,.,.,CASTLQGAGGNTIYF,TGTGCCAGCACTTTACAGGGCGCCGGGGGAAACACCATATATTTT
TRBJ2-5,TRBV5-1,.,TRBD2,CASSLGGQGLVDGLAGSGETQYF,TGCGCCAGCAGCTTGGGGGGACAGGGGTTGGTAGACGGACTAGCGGGATCCGGAGAGACCCAGTACTTC
TRBJ2-4,TRBV4-1,.,TRBD2,CASSQAPPGAGEGGAKNIQYF,TGCGCCAGCAGCCAAGCCCCCCCGGGAGCGGGAGAAGGGGGGGCCAAAAACATTCAGTACTTC
TRBJ2-2,TRBV27,few,.,CASSPSDWTGELFF,TGTGCCAGCAGTCCCTCAGACTGGACCGGGGAGCTGTTTTTT
TRBJ2-7,TRBV28,once,TRBD2,CASQLAGLSYEQYF,TGTGCCAGCCAACTAGCGGGCCTCTCCTACGAGCAGTACTTC
TRBJ2-2,TRBV5-3,.,TRBD2,CARSLSGTSGLNTGELFF,TGTGCCAGAAGCTTATCTGGGACTAGCGGGTTGAACACCGGGGAGCTGTTTTTT
TRBJ2-1,TRBV24-1,.,TRBD2,CATSDPGLAGENEQFF,TGTGCCACCAGTGATCCCGGCCTAGCGGGAGAGAATGAGCAGTTCTTC
TRBJ1-1,TRBV30,.,TRBD1,CALRQGYTEAFF,TGTGCCTTACGACAGGGGTACACTGAAGCTTTCTTT
TRBJ1-1,TRBV6-5,.,.,CASSYSVGGTEAFF,TGTGCCAGCAGTTACTCCGTCGGGGGCACTGAAGCTTTCTTT
TRBJ2-2,TRBV9,few,.,CASSAHSAVNTGELFF,TGTGCCAGCAGCGCGCACTCGGCGGTGAACACCGGGGAGCTGTTTTTT
TRBJ1-2,TRBV5-6,few,.,CASSPRGLTNYGYTF,TGTGCCAGCAGCCCCAGGGGTCTTACTAACTATGGCTACACCTTC
TRBJ1-5,TRBV7-8,few,.,CASSLEAQGIGNQPQHF,TGTGCCAGCAGCTTAGAGGCCCAGGGGATAGGCAATCAGCCCCAGCATTTT
TRBJ1-5,TRBV28,.,.,CASSLRGYLSNQPQHF,TGTGCCAGCAGTTTAAGAGGGTACCTGAGCAATCAGCCCCAGCATTTT